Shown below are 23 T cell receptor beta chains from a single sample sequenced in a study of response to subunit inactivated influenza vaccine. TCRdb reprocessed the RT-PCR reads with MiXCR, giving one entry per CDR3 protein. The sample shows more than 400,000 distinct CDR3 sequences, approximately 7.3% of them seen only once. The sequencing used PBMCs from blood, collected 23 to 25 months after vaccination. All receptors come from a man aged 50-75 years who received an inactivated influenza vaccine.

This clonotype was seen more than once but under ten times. CDR3 loop: CASMRTGGNQPQHF. The CDR3 DNA sequence: TGTGCCAGCATGCGGACAGGGGGCAATCAGCCCCAGCATTTT. The V call is TRBV2, the J call TRBJ1-5; 9 bases are a match to TRBD1. This CDR3 contains 14 residues. The germline V gene encodes CDR1 SNHLY and CDR2 FYNNEI. V gave up 7 bases and J gave up 2 bases; unmatched junction bases: 3.

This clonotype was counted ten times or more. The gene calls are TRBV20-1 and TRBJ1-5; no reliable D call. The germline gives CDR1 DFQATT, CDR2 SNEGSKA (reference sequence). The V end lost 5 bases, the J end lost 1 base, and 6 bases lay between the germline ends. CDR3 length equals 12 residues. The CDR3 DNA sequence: TGCAGTGCTGTCAGGAGCAATCAGCCCCAGCATTTT. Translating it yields CSAVRSNQPQHF.

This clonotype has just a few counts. CDR3 bases: TGTGCCAGCAGCCAAGAAATGCGCCAATTCTATGGCTACACCTTC. Residues: CASSQEMRQFYGYTF. The V gene is TRBV4-2, the J gene TRBJ1-2; D gene unclear. Trimming stripped 0 bases from V and 4 bases from J, with 12 bases between. This CDR3 is 15 amino acids long. Germline V CDR1 and CDR2: LGHNA, YNFKEQ.

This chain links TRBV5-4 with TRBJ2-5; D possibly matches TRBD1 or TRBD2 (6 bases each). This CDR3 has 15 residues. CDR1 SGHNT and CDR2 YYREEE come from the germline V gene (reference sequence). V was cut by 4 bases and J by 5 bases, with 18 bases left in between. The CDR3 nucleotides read TGTGCCAGCAGCCCAAGGGGGGACCCAAGGGAGACCCAGTACTTC. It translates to CASSPRGDPRETQYF. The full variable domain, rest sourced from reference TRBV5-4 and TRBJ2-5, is ETGVTQSPTHLIKTRGQQVTLRCSSQSGHNTVSWYQQALGQGPQFIFQYYREEENGRGNFPPRFSGLQFPNYSSELNVNALELDDSALYLCASSPRGDPRETQYFGPGTRLLVL.

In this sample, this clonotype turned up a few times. CDR3 DNA sequence: TGTGCCAGCAGTTTAGCGGGGGGGTCGCGGAATGAGCAGTTCTTC. Translating gives CASSLAGGSRNEQFF. This chain links TRBV28 with TRBJ2-1; the match to TRBD2 covers 9 bases. Germline assignment: CDR1 MDHEN and CDR2 SYDVKM. This CDR3 is built from 15 residues. V lost 2 bases, J lost 7 bases, and 6 bases stayed unmatched.

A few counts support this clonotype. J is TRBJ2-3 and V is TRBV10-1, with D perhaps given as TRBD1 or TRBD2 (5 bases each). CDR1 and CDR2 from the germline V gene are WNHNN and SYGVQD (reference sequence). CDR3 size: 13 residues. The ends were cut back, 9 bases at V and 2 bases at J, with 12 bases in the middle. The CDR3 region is CARPGPNTDTQYF. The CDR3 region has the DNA TGCGCCAGGCCGGGACCTAACACAGATACGCAGTATTTT.

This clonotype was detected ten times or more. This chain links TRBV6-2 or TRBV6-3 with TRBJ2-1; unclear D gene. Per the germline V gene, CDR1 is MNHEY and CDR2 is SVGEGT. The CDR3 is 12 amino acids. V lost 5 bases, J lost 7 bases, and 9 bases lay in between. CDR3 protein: CASSRWENEQFF. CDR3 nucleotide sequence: TGTGCCAGCAGTCGCTGGGAAAATGAGCAGTTCTTC.

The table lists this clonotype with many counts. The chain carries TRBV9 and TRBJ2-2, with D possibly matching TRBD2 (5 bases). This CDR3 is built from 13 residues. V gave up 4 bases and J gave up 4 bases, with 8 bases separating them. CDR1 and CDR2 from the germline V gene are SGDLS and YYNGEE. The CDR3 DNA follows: TGTGCCAGCAGCCGGGCGGGCACCGGGGAGCTGTTTTTT. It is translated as CASSRAGTGELFF.

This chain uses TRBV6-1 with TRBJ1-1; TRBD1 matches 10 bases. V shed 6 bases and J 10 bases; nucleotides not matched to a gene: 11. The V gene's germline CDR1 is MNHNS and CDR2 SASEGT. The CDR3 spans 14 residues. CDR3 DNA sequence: TGTGCCAGCAGGAGGACAGGGGGTTTATCAGGAGCTTTCTTT. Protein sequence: CASRRTGGLSGAFF.

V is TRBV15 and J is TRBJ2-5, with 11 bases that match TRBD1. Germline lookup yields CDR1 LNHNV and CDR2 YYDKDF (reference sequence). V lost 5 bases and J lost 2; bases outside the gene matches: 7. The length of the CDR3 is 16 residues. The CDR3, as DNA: TGTGCCACCAGCTCCGGGACAGGGGGTGGGCAAGAGACCCAGTACTTC. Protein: CATSSGTGGGQETQYF.

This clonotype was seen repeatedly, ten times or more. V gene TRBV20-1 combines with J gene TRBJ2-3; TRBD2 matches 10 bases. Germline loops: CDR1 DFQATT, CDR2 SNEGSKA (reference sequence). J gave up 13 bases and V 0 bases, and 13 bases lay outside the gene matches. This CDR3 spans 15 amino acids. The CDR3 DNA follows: TGCAGTGCTAGAGATGATCGGCCTAGCGGGAGAAGGAAGTATTTT. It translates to CSARDDRPSGRRKYF.

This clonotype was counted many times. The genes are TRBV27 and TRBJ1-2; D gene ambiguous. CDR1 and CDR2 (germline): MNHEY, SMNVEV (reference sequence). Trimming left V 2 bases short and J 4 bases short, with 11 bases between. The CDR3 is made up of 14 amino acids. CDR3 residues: CASSLKPVLYGYTF. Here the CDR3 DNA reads TGTGCCAGCAGTTTAAAGCCAGTCCTCTATGGCTACACCTTC.

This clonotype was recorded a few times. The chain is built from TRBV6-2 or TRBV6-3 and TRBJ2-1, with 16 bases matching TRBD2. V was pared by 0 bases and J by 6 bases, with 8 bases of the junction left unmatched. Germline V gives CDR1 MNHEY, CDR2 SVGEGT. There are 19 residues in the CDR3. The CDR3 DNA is TGTGCCAGCAGTTACTCAAAACCGGGACTAGCGGGAGGGGGCAATGAGCAGTTCTTC. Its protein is CASSYSKPGLAGGGNEQFF.

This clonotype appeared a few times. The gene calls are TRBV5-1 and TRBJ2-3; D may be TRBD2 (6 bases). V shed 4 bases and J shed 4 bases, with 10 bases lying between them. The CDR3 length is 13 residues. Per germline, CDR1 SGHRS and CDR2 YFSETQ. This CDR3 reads CASSKGLADTQYF. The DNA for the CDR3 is TGCGCCAGCAGCAAGGGACTTGCAGATACGCAGTATTTT.

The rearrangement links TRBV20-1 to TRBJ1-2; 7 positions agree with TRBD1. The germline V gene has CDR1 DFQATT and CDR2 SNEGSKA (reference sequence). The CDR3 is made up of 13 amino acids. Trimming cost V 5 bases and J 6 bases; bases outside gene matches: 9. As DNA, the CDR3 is TGCAGTGCTCTTAAGCAGGGGGGCCATGGCTACACCTTC. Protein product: CSALKQGGHGYTF.

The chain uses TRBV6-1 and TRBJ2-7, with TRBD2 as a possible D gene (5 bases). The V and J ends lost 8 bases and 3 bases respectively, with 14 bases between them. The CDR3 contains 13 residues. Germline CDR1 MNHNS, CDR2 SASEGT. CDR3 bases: TGTGCCAGCTCCCGTACTAGAGGCTACGAGCAGTACTTC. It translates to CASSRTRGYEQYF.

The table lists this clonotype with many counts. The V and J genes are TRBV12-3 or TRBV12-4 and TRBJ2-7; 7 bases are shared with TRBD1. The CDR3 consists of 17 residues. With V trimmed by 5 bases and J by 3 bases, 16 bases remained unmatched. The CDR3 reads CASSPAHLTGSHYEQYF. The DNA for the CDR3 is TGTGCCAGCAGTCCCGCTCACCTGACAGGGTCCCACTACGAGCAGTACTTC.

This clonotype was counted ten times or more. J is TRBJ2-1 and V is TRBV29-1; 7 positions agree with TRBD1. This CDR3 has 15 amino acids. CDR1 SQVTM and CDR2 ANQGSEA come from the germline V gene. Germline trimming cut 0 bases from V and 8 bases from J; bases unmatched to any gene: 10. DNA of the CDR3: TGCAGCGTTGAAGATCGGGACAGTGTGTTGGATGAGCAGTTCTTC. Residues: CSVEDRDSVLDEQFF.

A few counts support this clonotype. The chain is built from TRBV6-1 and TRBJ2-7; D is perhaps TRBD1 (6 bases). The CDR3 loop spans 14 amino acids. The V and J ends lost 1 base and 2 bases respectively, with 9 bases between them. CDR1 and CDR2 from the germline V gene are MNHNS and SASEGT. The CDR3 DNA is TGTGCCAGCAGTGAAGGTGAGGGGGCCTACGAGCAGTACTTC. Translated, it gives CASSEGEGAYEQYF.

The CDR3 protein is CSGAATGSTDTQYF. The CDR3, as DNA: TGCAGCGGGGCAGCTACCGGTAGCACAGATACGCAGTATTTT. The rearrangement joins TRBV29-1 to TRBJ2-3; D call uncertain. CDR3 length: 14 residues. Deletions cut 7 bases from V and 0 bases from J, with 14 bases between. Germline V CDR1 and CDR2: SQVTM, ANQGSEA.

This CDR3 reads CASSTGAGRGDGYTF. The CDR3 DNA is TGTGCCAGCAGTACCGGCGCGGGCAGGGGTGATGGCTACACCTTC. The V call is TRBV12-3 or TRBV12-4, the J call TRBJ1-2; the D gene is possibly TRBD1 (6 bases). Trimming took off 5 bases at V and 6 bases at J, with 19 bases between the two ends. The CDR3 is made up of 15 amino acids.

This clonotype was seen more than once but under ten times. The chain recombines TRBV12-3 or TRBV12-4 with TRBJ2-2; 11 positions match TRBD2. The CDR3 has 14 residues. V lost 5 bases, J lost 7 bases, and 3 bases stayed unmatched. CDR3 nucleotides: TGTGCCAGCAGTGGGCTAGCGGGGGGCGGGGAGCTGTTTTTT. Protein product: CASSGLAGGGELFF.

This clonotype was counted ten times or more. The CDR3 is CASSESQHPTDTQYF. As DNA, the CDR3 is TGTGCCAGCAGTGAATCCCAGCATCCCACAGATACGCAGTATTTT. V usage is TRBV6-1 and J usage is TRBJ2-3, with unresolved D. V lost 2 bases, J lost 2 bases, and 11 bases lay in between. Per the germline V gene, CDR1 is MNHNS and CDR2 is SASEGT. This CDR3 comprises 15 residues.